This T cell receptor (beta chain) was sequenced for a study of blood T cell repertoires in COVID-19. In the study overall: Some COVID-19 samples were acute and others convalescent; all came from the United States, Italy and Spain. From T cells, B-cell-depleted T cells, or PBMCs came the material, which was cDNA or gDNA.

CDR1 and CDR2 (germline): LGHNA, YSLEER. V lost 3 bases and J lost 6, with 17 bases in between. The CDR3 length is 16 residues. Authors' processing steps: By means of reference gene primer amplification, nucleated cell counts were estimated. Libraries were prepared by immunoSEQ multiplex PCR; TCRdb keeps only in-frame clonotypes and omits some of them. V, J and clone size were drawn from that table, and D and trimming were deduced from the DNA. The table has approximately 50,000 clones, around 88% seen once. This chain links TRBV4-3 with TRBJ2-2, with a tentative D call TRBD1 (5 bases). Material: peripheral blood. The receptor comes from a human donor in a cohort sampled during active COVID-19. The CDR3 nucleotides are TGCGCCAGCAGCCAGCGACAGACTCCGATTGCCGGGGAGCTGTTTTTT. It is translated as CASSQRQTPIAGELFF.